This T cell receptor (beta chain) originates from a study of response to subunit inactivated influenza vaccine. TCRdb itself ran the RT-PCR reads through MiXCR, one entry per CDR3 protein. The sample includes 500,000 to 600,000 distinct CDR3 sequences, 7.6% of them seen just once. The table lists this clonotype with many counts. The sequencing used PBMCs from blood, collected less than 25 months after vaccination. This clonotype was obtained from a man between 50 and 70 years old who received an inactivated influenza vaccine.

The CDR3: CASSSRSYEQYF. The DNA for the CDR3 is TGTGCCAGCAGCTCCCGGTCATACGAGCAGTACTTC. The chain joins TRBV7-2 to TRBJ2-7; D unclear. Germline V CDR1 and CDR2: SGHTA, FQGNSA. Trimming removed 4 bases at V and 4 bases at J, with 8 bases between. This CDR3 spans 12 amino acids.